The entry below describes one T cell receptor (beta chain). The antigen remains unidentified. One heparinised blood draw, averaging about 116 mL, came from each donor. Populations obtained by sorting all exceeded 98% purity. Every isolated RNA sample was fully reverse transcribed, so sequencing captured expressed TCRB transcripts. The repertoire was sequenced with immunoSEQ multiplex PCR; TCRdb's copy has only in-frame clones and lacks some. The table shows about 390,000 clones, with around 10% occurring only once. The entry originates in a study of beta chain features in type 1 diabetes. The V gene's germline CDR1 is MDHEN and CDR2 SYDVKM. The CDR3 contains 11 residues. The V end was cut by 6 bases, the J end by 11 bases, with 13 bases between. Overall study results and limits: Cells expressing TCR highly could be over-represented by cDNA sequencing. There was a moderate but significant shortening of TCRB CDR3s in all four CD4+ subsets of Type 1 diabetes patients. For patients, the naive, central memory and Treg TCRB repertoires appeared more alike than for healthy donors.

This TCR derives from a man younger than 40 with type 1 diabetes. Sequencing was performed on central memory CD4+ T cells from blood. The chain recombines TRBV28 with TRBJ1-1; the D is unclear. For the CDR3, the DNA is TGTGCCAGCAGCCCGAGGGCCAGCGCTTTCTTT. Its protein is CASSPRASAFF.